This T cell receptor beta chain emerged from a study of beta chain features in type 1 diabetes. Whole-study context: Healthy donors resembled patients in age, gender and cell yields. The study's findings and limits: Within the patient group, naive, central memory and Treg TCRB repertoires appeared more similar to each other than within healthy donors. Shorter TCRB CDR3s, moderately but significantly so, were found in Type 1 diabetes patients in all four CD4+ subsets.

This clone was recorded a few times. Its antigen is not identified. CDR3 length: 15 residues. V lost 5 bases and J lost 4, with 14 bases in between. CDR1 and CDR2 from the germline V gene are SGHNT and YENEEA. Investigators reverse transcribed all isolated RNA, so they sequenced expressed TCRB transcripts. Read counts averaged around 3.5 million for samples of naive, central memory and regulatory T cells. Generated by immunoSEQ multiplex PCR, the TCRdb table keeps only in-frame clones and is missing some. The sample yields under 250,000 clones, 13% to 15% seen once. The sample consisted of naive CD4+ T cells from blood. The chain recombines TRBV11-3 with TRBJ2-2; a weak D match, TRBD2 (5 bases). The origin of this receptor is a woman aged 40 to 55 in good health. CDR3 region: CASSLGGPSTGELFF. The DNA of the CDR3 is TGTGCCAGCAGCCTCGGAGGACCCTCCACCGGGGAGCTGTTTTTT.